These 32 T cell receptor beta chains share one sample of origin, sequenced in a study of blood T cell repertoires in COVID-19 (dated by TCRdb to between 2020 and 2021). Receptors were amplified or captured by the immunoSEQ multiplex PCR assay. TCRdb stores this immuneACCESS table with in-frame sequences only. Part of the clones is absent; in the studies checked, under half of the shortfall reflects unresolved V genes, and no reason is known for the rest. This sample is represented by approximately 170,000 clones; about 91% of them were singletons. Of the sample, under 0.85% is held by the ten largest clones. Source material: PBMCs or T cells enriched from blood (not recorded which). The receptor source for this set is a woman between 18 and 29 years old who had recovered from COVID-19.

The rearrangement joins TRBV10-3 to TRBJ2-7; D is perhaps TRBD1 (6 bases). CDR1 ENHRY and CDR2 SYGVKD come from the germline V gene. V lost 9 bases and J 5 bases, leaving 14 bases between the germline ends. The CDR3 sequence is 12 residues long. The CDR3 sequence: CAMATGIHEQYF. In nucleotides, the CDR3 is TGTGCCATGGCCACAGGGATCCACGAGCAGTACTTC.

The chain has TRBV7-2 and TRBJ2-7; 14 nucleotides align to TRBD2. The germline V gene has CDR1 SGHTA and CDR2 FQGNSA. This CDR3 has 19 amino acids. Trimming took 3 bases from V and 1 from J; bases not matched to a gene: 11. This CDR3 reads CASSFRAGTSGSVSYEQYF. CDR3 DNA sequence: TGTGCCAGCAGCTTCAGGGCCGGGACTAGCGGGAGTGTGTCCTACGAGCAGTACTTC.

V gene TRBV5-1 combines with J gene TRBJ2-2; TRBD2 agrees at 12 bases. V was pared by 3 bases and J by 1 base, with 10 bases of the junction left unmatched. Germline V lookup: CDR1 SGHRS, CDR2 YFSETQ. This CDR3 comprises 19 residues. This chain's CDR3 is CASSSGARGLAGNTGELFF. CDR3 nucleotide sequence: TGCGCCAGCAGCTCTGGAGCCAGGGGACTAGCGGGGAACACCGGGGAGCTGTTTTTT.

The J gene is TRBJ2-4, the V gene TRBV3-1 (or the pseudogene TRBV3-2); maybe TRBD2 (6 bases). The CDR3 totals 15 residues. V was pared by 7 bases and J by 8 bases, with 21 bases between. Germline assignment: CDR1 LGHDT and CDR2 YNNKEL (reference sequence). DNA of the CDR3: TGTGCCAGCACCCCCAGTGTTGGGGGGATGCACATTCAGTACTTC. Encoded protein: CASTPSVGGMHIQYF.

V usage is TRBV6-5 and J usage is TRBJ2-7, with 7 bases aligning to TRBD2. The junction had 8 bases not matched to a gene; V was cut back by 7 bases and J by 2 bases. The germline CDR1 and CDR2 sequences are MNHEY and SVGAGI. The length of the CDR3 is 14 residues. The CDR3 loop is CASTNPAGAYEQYF. CDR3 sequence (DNA): TGTGCCAGCACCAATCCGGCGGGGGCCTACGAGCAGTACTTC.

This clone was detected only once. The rearrangement joins TRBV29-1 to TRBJ1-1, with D possibly TRBD1 on 5 matching bases. Trimming took 4 bases from V and 4 from J, leaving 13 bases between them. Germline lookup yields CDR1 SQVTM and CDR2 ANQGSEA. The CDR3 is 13 residues long. The CDR3 loop reads CSVGVGGGTEAFF. For the CDR3, the DNA is TGCAGCGTTGGCGTTGGCGGGGGCACTGAAGCTTTCTTT.

The chain links TRBV6-5 to TRBJ1-1; D gene ambiguous. CDR3 length equals 14 residues. The ends were cut back, 0 bases at V and 8 bases at J, with 13 bases in the middle. Germline CDR1 MNHEY, CDR2 SVGAGI. CDR3 in amino acids: CASSYSKVTQEAFF. For the CDR3, the DNA is TGTGCCAGCAGTTACTCGAAAGTTACGCAGGAAGCTTTCTTT.

This clone was counted only a few times. This chain uses TRBV7-9 with TRBJ2-1; D unresolved. The CDR3 has 15 amino acids. V lost 1 base and J lost 0, with 7 bases in between. Germline CDR1 reads SEHNR; CDR2 reads FQNEAQ (reference sequence). The CDR3 loop reads CASSLELSSYNEQFF. The CDR3 DNA is TGTGCCAGCAGCTTAGAACTGAGCTCCTACAATGAGCAGTTCTTC. Looking up the rest from reference TRBV7-9 and TRBJ2-1 gives the full variable domain: DTGVSQNPRHKITKRGQNVTFRCDPISEHNRLYWYRQTLGQGPEFLTYFQNEAQLEKSRLLSDRFSAERPKGSFSTLEIQRTEQGDSAMYLCASSLELSSYNEQFFGPGTRLTVL.

The chain carries TRBV3-1 (or the pseudogene TRBV3-2) and TRBJ1-2; possible D gene TRBD1, 6 bases. The CDR3 length is 12 residues. Deletions cut 3 bases from V and 7 bases from J, with 9 bases between. CDR1 LGHDT and CDR2 YNNKEL come from the germline V gene (reference sequence). In DNA, the CDR3 is TGTGCCAGCAGCCAGCCAGGGGTTGGCTACACCTTC. Translated: CASSQPGVGYTF.

The V call is TRBV5-1, the J call TRBJ2-1, with D possibly being TRBD2 (8 bases). This CDR3 region has 16 residues. Germline assignment: CDR1 SGHRS and CDR2 YFSETQ. V lost 6 bases and J 8 bases, leaving 24 bases between the germline ends. CDR3 DNA sequence: TGCGCCAGCAACTCCCAGGGGGGACTAGGGGGCCATGAGCAGTTCTTC. This codes for CASNSQGGLGGHEQFF.

The chain is built from TRBV19 and TRBJ2-3; 7 bases are shared with TRBD2. Germline-derived CDR1 and CDR2 are LNHDA and SQIVND (reference sequence). The CDR3 consists of 15 residues. V shed 5 bases, J shed 1 base, and the junction held 6 bases outside the gene matches. This chain's CDR3 is CASSPRGRGTDTQYF. The CDR3 bases are TGTGCCAGTAGTCCTCGAGGGAGGGGCACAGATACGCAGTATTTT.

The chain has TRBV9 and TRBJ2-7, with TRBD2 as a possible D gene (6 bases). The germline V and J ends were trimmed by 0 bases and 2 bases, with 12 bases remaining between them. The germline V gene encodes CDR1 SGDLS and CDR2 YYNGEE. CDR3 size: 15 residues. For the CDR3, the DNA is TGTGCCAGCAGCGTAGCGGGAGACGGGGCCTACGAGCAGTACTTC. Encoded protein: CASSVAGDGAYEQYF.

This clone was found once. The chain combines TRBV3-1 (or the pseudogene TRBV3-2) with TRBJ2-7, with D possibly matching TRBD2 (6 bases). CDR1 and CDR2 from the germline V gene are LGHDT and YNNKEL (reference sequence). This CDR3 has 14 residues. V lost 4 bases and J lost 3, with 13 bases in between. This CDR3 reads CASSLEEGNYEQYF. The CDR3 nucleotides read TGTGCCAGCAGCCTCGAGGAGGGTAACTACGAGCAGTACTTC.

The chain has TRBV28 and TRBJ2-3; a possible D gene is TRBD1 (7 bases). The germline gives CDR1 MDHEN, CDR2 SYDVKM. The CDR3 is 15 residues long. Trimming pared 6 bases from V and 0 bases from J, leaving 13 bases between. Here the CDR3 DNA reads TGTGCCAGCAGACCGCGGGACAGCAGCACAGATACGCAGTATTTT. It is translated as CASRPRDSSTDTQYF. Complete variable domain (other parts from reference TRBV28 and TRBJ2-3): DVKVTQSSRYLVKRTGEKVFLECVQDMDHENMFWYRQDPGLGLRLIYFSYDVKMKEKGDIPEGYSVSREKKERFSLILESASTNQTSMYLCASRPRDSSTDTQYFGPGTRLTVL.

In the case of this clone: An end of the junction differs from the germline gene, which may be a read error. This chain connects TRBV2 to TRBJ2-1; perhaps TRBD1 as D (7 bases). Per the germline V gene, CDR1 is SNHLY and CDR2 is FYNNEI. The CDR3 runs to 11 residues. The CDR3 nucleotides are TGTGCCAGCAGAGGAGGGACAGCGGTCCTCTTC. Translation gives CASRGGTAVLF.

The chain employs TRBV5-4 and TRBJ2-4; 10 bases match TRBD2. The CDR3 contains 16 residues. With 0 bases clipped from V and 8 bases from J, the junction kept 8 bases outside the gene matches. The germline CDR1 and CDR2 sequences are SGHNT and YYREEE (reference sequence). The CDR3 is CASSLVASGSRDIQYF. Written as DNA, the CDR3 is TGTGCCAGCAGCTTGGTAGCTAGCGGGAGTAGAGACATTCAGTACTTC. The variable domain in full, with the rest retrieved from reference TRBV5-4 and TRBJ2-4, is ETGVTQSPTHLIKTRGQQVTLRCSSQSGHNTVSWYQQALGQGPQFIFQYYREEENGRGNFPPRFSGLQFPNYSSELNVNALELDDSALYLCASSLVASGSRDIQYFGAGTRLSVL.

The CDR3 is CASSSRGRANTGELFF. CDR3 sequence (DNA): TGTGCCAGCAGCTCCCGCGGGAGGGCGAACACCGGGGAGCTGTTTTTT. This chain links TRBV13 with TRBJ2-2, with 9 bases identical to TRBD2. J gave up 0 bases and V 4 bases, and 3 bases lay outside the gene matches. This CDR3 has 16 residues. Per the germline V gene, CDR1 is PRHDT and CDR2 is FYEKMQ (reference sequence).

The chain links TRBV2 to TRBJ2-1, with TRBD2 as a possible D gene (6 bases). Germline V gene data show CDR1 as SNHLY and CDR2 as FYNNEI. V was clipped by 6 bases and J by 5 bases, with 11 bases between them. There are 13 residues in the CDR3. CDR3 sequence: CASRAGAHNEQFF. In DNA form, the CDR3 reads TGTGCCAGCAGAGCGGGTGCTCACAATGAGCAGTTCTTC.

The chain uses TRBV5-4 and TRBJ2-2; D uncertain. Germline CDR1 SGHNT, CDR2 YYREEE (reference sequence). Trimming took off 2 bases at V and 5 bases at J, with 10 bases between the two ends. This CDR3 is 14 amino acids long. DNA of the CDR3: TGTGCCAGCAGCTTAGCCCTAGGTACCGGGGAGCTGTTTTTT. This encodes CASSLALGTGELFF.

The genes are TRBV19 and TRBJ2-7; 14 bases map to TRBD2. Germline values: CDR1 LNHDA, CDR2 SQIVND (reference sequence). The CDR3 contains 16 residues. V gave up 4 bases and J gave up 2 bases; unmatched junction bases: 4. CDR3 amino acids: CASSKGLAGATYEQYF. The CDR3 nucleotides read TGTGCCAGTAGTAAGGGACTAGCGGGAGCAACCTACGAGCAGTACTTC.

This rearrangement joins TRBV29-1 to TRBJ2-3; maybe TRBD1 (5 bases). Per the germline V gene, CDR1 is SQVTM and CDR2 is ANQGSEA. There are 13 residues in the CDR3. V lost 6 bases and J lost 5, with 15 bases in between. The CDR3 loop is CSVWTSSQDTQYF. The CDR3 nucleotides read TGCAGCGTCTGGACATCAAGCCAAGATACGCAGTATTTT.

The chain employs TRBV3-1 (or the pseudogene TRBV3-2) and TRBJ1-2; D ambiguous. The CDR3 totals 14 residues. Germline CDR1 is LGHDT and CDR2 is YNNKEL (reference sequence). The V gene lost 3 bases and the J gene lost 5 bases, with 13 bases spanning the gap. CDR3 DNA: TGTGCCAGCAGCCACGTCGATCGGGATTATGGCTACACCTTC. Translation: CASSHVDRDYGYTF.

The V call is TRBV6-2 or TRBV6-3, the J call TRBJ2-1; 10 bases align to TRBD2. The V and J ends lost 0 bases and 12 bases, in that order; junction bases with no gene match: 17. CDR1 is MNHEY and CDR2 is SVGEGT in the germline V gene. The CDR3 runs 18 residues. DNA of the CDR3: TGTGCCAGCAGTTACTCGATTATCGAACTTCTAGCGGGGGCCTGGCAGTTCTTC. It codes for CASSYSIIELLAGAWQFF.

The chain uses TRBV4-3 and TRBJ2-1; 13 bases line up with TRBD2. CDR1 is LGHNA, CDR2 YSLEER, per germline. V shed 4 bases and J 2 bases; nucleotides not matched to a gene: 2. The CDR3 loop spans 16 amino acids. The chain's CDR3 is CASSPGTSGTYNEQFF. The CDR3 bases are TGCGCCAGCAGCCCCGGGACTAGCGGGACCTACAATGAGCAGTTCTTC.

This sequence joins TRBV24-1 and TRBJ2-5, with 8 bases lining up with TRBD2. Trimming cost V 4 bases and J 7 bases; bases outside gene matches: 1. This CDR3 has 12 residues. Germline assignment: CDR1 KGHDR and CDR2 SFDVKD. The CDR3 DNA reads TGTGCCACCAGTGACGGGGGGGTGACCCAGTACTTC. Amino acids: CATSDGGVTQYF.

The rearrangement links TRBV14 to TRBJ1-2; D uncertain. The germline V gene has CDR1 SGHDN and CDR2 FVKESK. CDR3 length: 13 amino acids. The V gene lost 4 bases and the J gene lost 7 bases, with 13 bases spanning the gap. Here the CDR3 DNA reads TGTGCCAGCAGCCCGACTTTAGAGGTTGGCTACACCTTC. It codes for CASSPTLEVGYTF. The complete variable domain, with remaining parts taken from reference TRBV14 and TRBJ1-2, reads EAGVTQFPSHSVIEKGQTVTLRCDPISGHDNLYWYRRVMGKEIKFLLHFVKESKQDESGMPNNRFLAERTGGTYSTLKVQPAELEDSGVYFCASSPTLEVGYTFGSGTRLTVV.

This clone was observed once. The CDR3 DNA reads TGTGCCAGTCGGTCGCCGGGACTAGCGTCCTACGAGCAGTACTTC. It is translated as CASRSPGLASYEQYF. The chain employs TRBV27 and TRBJ2-7, with 10 bases lining up with TRBD2. The germline gives CDR1 MNHEY, CDR2 SMNVEV (reference sequence). The CDR3 consists of 15 residues. The V and J ends lost 9 bases and 1 base, in that order; junction bases with no gene match: 9.

CDR3 nucleotide sequence: TGCGCCAGCAGGCGGGGACCGGAGGGCTACGAGCAGTACTTC. Translation gives CASRRGPEGYEQYF. The chain is built from TRBV5-1 and TRBJ2-7; possible D gene TRBD2, 6 bases. Germline V gene sequence: CDR1 SGHRS, CDR2 YFSETQ. The V end was cut by 5 bases, the J end by 3 bases, with 15 bases between. The CDR3 is made up of 14 amino acids.

This clone was recorded once. The CDR3 reads CASSAGSGANVLTF. The CDR3 DNA reads TGTGCCAGCAGTGCCGGCTCTGGGGCCAACGTCCTGACTTTC. J is TRBJ2-6 and V is TRBV2; D is unresolved. The germline V and J ends were trimmed by 4 bases and 0 bases, with 4 bases remaining between them. This CDR3 contains 14 residues. Germline assignment: CDR1 SNHLY and CDR2 FYNNEI.

The chain couples TRBV5-4 to TRBJ2-3; TRBD2 is a possible D gene (6 bases). Germline V gene data show CDR1 as SGHNT and CDR2 as YYREEE (reference sequence). The CDR3 extends over 16 amino acids. V lost 5 bases, J lost 5 bases, and 21 bases lay in between. The CDR3 protein is CASRPRAGSPEDTQYF. Written as DNA, the CDR3 is TGTGCCAGCAGACCTAGGGCGGGGTCCCCGGAAGATACGCAGTATTTT.

This rearrangement joins TRBV19 to TRBJ2-1; 10 nucleotides match TRBD2. V shed 3 bases and J 7 bases; nucleotides not matched to a gene: 12. Germline values: CDR1 LNHDA, CDR2 SQIVND (reference sequence). The CDR3 is 17 amino acids. This CDR3 reads CASSIRASGRGLNEQFF. DNA of the CDR3: TGTGCCAGTAGTATTCGGGCTAGCGGGAGAGGATTGAATGAGCAGTTCTTC. Filled out from reference TRBV19 and TRBJ2-1, the complete variable domain reads DGGITQSPKYLFRKEGQNVTLSCEQNLNHDAMYWYRQDPGQGLRLIYYSQIVNDFQKGDIAEGYSVSREKKESFPLTVTSAQKNPTAFYLCASSIRASGRGLNEQFFGPGTRLTVL.

This chain connects TRBV6-4 to TRBJ2-5; the match to TRBD2 covers 7 bases. V shed 1 base and J 0 bases; nucleotides not matched to a gene: 8. The CDR3 covers 17 residues. Germline V CDR1 and CDR2: MRHNA, SNTAGT. The CDR3 loop is CASSDLAGVGYQETQYF. The CDR3 bases are TGTGCCAGCAGTGACTTGGCGGGAGTGGGGTACCAAGAGACCCAGTACTTC.